This T cell receptor (beta chain) is from a study of naive and memory T cell subsets. Both TRBC1 and TRBC2 were covered by a beta constant-region primer of two equimolar oligonucleotides. The ligated cDNA underwent four PCR rounds using SP2 and nested alpha and beta constant-region primers. MiXCR, run by TCRdb on the UMI-ligation and nested PCR reads, gives a single entry per CDR3 protein. The sample includes under 150,000 distinct CDR3 sequences, more than 15% of them seen just once. This clonotype has just a few counts. Its target is unknown. After CD4 positive bead selection, the CD4-negative fraction gave CD8 T cells. Four subsets defined by CD45RA and CD27 were sorted after CD3, CD4, CD8 and live/dead staining. The V segment lost 5 bases and the J segment 3 bases; nucleotides outside the gene matches: 10. Germline V gives CDR1 MDHEN, CDR2 SYDVKM. The CDR3 consists of 15 residues. Findings and caveats of the study: Over 90% of naive TCR sequences appeared only once, unlike memory subsets. Naive repertoires, especially CD8, held a few larger clonotypes, possibly memory cells re-expressing CD45RA.

The chain has TRBV28 and TRBJ2-7; 7 nucleotides match TRBD1. Material for sequencing was naive CD8+ T cells from blood. The sequence was collected from a human donor in good health. CDR3 sequence (DNA): TGTGCCAGCAGTATCCGGGACAGTAACCTCTACGAGCAGTACTTC. Amino acids: CASSIRDSNLYEQYF.